A single sample is the source of the 18 T cell receptor beta chains below, sequenced in a study of T cell responses to AZD1222 COVID-19 vaccine. Clones were read by immunoSEQ multiplex PCR, and TCRdb kept only the in-frame ones, dropping some. Here the sample spans some 200,000 clones, 85% to 95% being singletons. Source: peripheral blood, taken on day 0 of MenACWY control vaccination. Every receptor here comes from an adult in good health.

The chain couples TRBV28 to TRBJ1-2; a weak D match, TRBD1 (5 bases). CDR3 length equals 13 residues. V shed 6 bases and J shed 8 bases, with 16 bases lying between them. Germline V gene sequence: CDR1 MDHEN, CDR2 SYDVKM. The CDR3 spells CASRQTVSGGYTF. DNA of the CDR3: TGTGCCAGCAGACAGACAGTGTCGGGCGGCTACACCTTC.

About this clone itself: The junction and the germline gene differ at one end; a read error may be behind it. The V gene is TRBV7-2, the J gene TRBJ2-7, with 8 nucleotides matching TRBD2. The CDR3 contains 15 residues. Germline V gene lookup returns CDR1 SGHTA and CDR2 FQGNSA. CDR3 coding DNA: TGTGCCAGCAGCGTAGCGGGACTATCTTCCTACGAGCAGTACTTC. Protein: CASSVAGLSSYEQYF.

For this clone: Other DNA sequences within the sample encode an identical CDR3. V usage is TRBV12-3 or TRBV12-4 and J usage is TRBJ2-3; no clear D gene. The CDR3 is 13 amino acids. V was trimmed by 3 bases and J by 1 base, leaving 5 bases between them. The CDR3 region is CASSFRGTDTQYF. The CDR3 coding sequence is TGTGCCAGCAGTTTCCGGGGCACAGATACGCAGTATTTT.

V is TRBV28 and J is TRBJ1-4, with D possibly matching TRBD1 (5 bases). Trimming took 1 base from V and 5 from J, leaving 11 bases between them. Germline V gene data show CDR1 as MDHEN and CDR2 as SYDVKM. The CDR3 totals 15 residues. The CDR3 loop reads CASSLFGTANEKLFF. The CDR3 nucleotides read TGTGCCAGCAGTTTATTCGGGACGGCGAATGAAAAACTGTTTTTT.

This rearrangement joins TRBV7-2 to TRBJ1-3, with no clear D. This CDR3 is 15 amino acids long. From germline, CDR1 is SGHTA and CDR2 FQGNSA. Trimming pared 1 base from V and 6 bases from J, leaving 13 bases between. Written as DNA, the CDR3 is TGTGCCAGCAGCTTAGGTGTAAGCCTCGCAAACACCATATATTTT. It specifies CASSLGVSLANTIYF.

The chain uses TRBV6-5 and TRBJ1-2; no clear D gene. In germline, CDR1 is MNHEY, CDR2 SVGAGI. The CDR3 covers 12 residues. V lost 0 bases to trimming and J lost 7 bases, with 6 bases between them. CDR3 sequence reads: CASSYSAGGYTF. As DNA, the CDR3 is TGTGCCAGCAGTTACTCGGCCGGTGGCTACACCTTC.

The V and J genes are TRBV30 and TRBJ2-7; a possible D gene is TRBD2 (5 bases). V was trimmed by 6 bases and J by 3 bases, leaving 9 bases between them. CDR1 and CDR2 from the germline V gene are GTSNPN and SVGIG (reference sequence). This CDR3 is 11 amino acids long. The CDR3 reads CACHRGYEQYF. CDR3 nucleotide sequence: TGTGCCTGTCATCGGGGCTACGAGCAGTACTTC.

This chain connects TRBV4-2 to TRBJ2-2, with 8 bases fitting TRBD2. The V and J ends lost 1 base and 7 bases, in that order; junction bases with no gene match: 8. The CDR3 loop spans 16 amino acids. Germline V gives CDR1 LGHNA, CDR2 YNFKEQ. CDR3 residues: CASSQAGGPGDGELFF. As DNA, the CDR3 is TGTGCCAGCAGCCAAGCGGGGGGGCCTGGTGACGGGGAGCTGTTTTTT.

The chain is built from TRBV12-3 or TRBV12-4 and TRBJ1-5, with unresolved D. The CDR3 length is 13 residues. Trimming left V 7 bases short and J 6 bases short, with 13 bases between. CDR3 sequence: CASTPPRGQPQHF. CDR3 in DNA: TGTGCCAGCACTCCCCCCCGGGGTCAGCCCCAGCATTTT.

The chain uses TRBV2 and TRBJ2-6; D is unclear. CDR3 length: 15 residues. Germline assignment: CDR1 SNHLY and CDR2 FYNNEI. The V end lost 7 bases, the J end lost 0 bases, and 10 bases lay between the germline ends. CDR3 sequence (DNA): TGTGCCAGCACCGTATTGAGCTCTGGGGCCAACGTCCTGACTTTC. It is translated as CASTVLSSGANVLTF.

V is TRBV6-1 and J is TRBJ1-5; no reliable D call. This CDR3 region has 18 residues. Germline lookup yields CDR1 MNHNS and CDR2 SASEGT. V lost 3 bases and J 5 bases, leaving 23 bases between the germline ends. CDR3 region: CASSDLGMFRADDQPQHF. The CDR3 DNA follows: TGTGCCAGCAGTGACTTAGGAATGTTTCGGGCAGACGATCAGCCCCAGCATTTT.

J is TRBJ1-1 and V is TRBV18, with TRBD1 matching 11 bases. Germline V gives CDR1 KGHSH, CDR2 LQKENI. The CDR3 length is 18 residues. V lost 3 bases and J lost 1; bases outside the gene matches: 10. CDR3 DNA: TGTGCCAGCTCACCCGCCCGGACAGGGGGCTGGCAGAACACTGAAGCTTTCTTT. Translating gives CASSPARTGGWQNTEAFF.

The chain employs TRBV12-3 or TRBV12-4 and TRBJ2-3, with D possibly matching TRBD1 (7 bases). CDR3 length: 13 residues. Between the trimmed V and J ends, which lost 7 bases and 4 bases, there was a span of 12 bases. CDR3 in DNA: TGTGCCAGCAACCTCAGGGGGGCAGATACGCAGTATTTT. Amino acid sequence: CASNLRGADTQYF.

The J gene is TRBJ1-5, the V gene TRBV27, with 7 bases aligning to TRBD1. The length of the CDR3 is 15 residues. Germline CDR1 reads MNHEY; CDR2 reads SMNVEV (reference sequence). V was clipped by 6 bases and J by 6 bases; unmatched bases: 11. The CDR3, as DNA: TGTGCCAGCAGACCTCGACAGGGTGTTATTCAGCCCCAGCATTTT. Translating it yields CASRPRQGVIQPQHF.

This clone has a single count. The chain recombines TRBV6-5 with TRBJ1-4; D remains unclear. V shed 7 bases and J shed 5 bases, with 17 bases lying between them. Per germline, CDR1 MNHEY and CDR2 SVGAGI. This CDR3 region has 15 residues. The chain's CDR3 is CASTVGWQTNEKLFF. Here the CDR3 DNA reads TGTGCCAGCACCGTTGGATGGCAGACAAATGAAAAACTGTTTTTT.

This clone was picked up a small number of times. The V gene is TRBV7-2, the J gene TRBJ1-2, with D maybe TRBD1 (5 bases). The CDR3 contains 14 residues. V gave up 8 bases and J gave up 7 bases, with 20 bases separating them. Germline CDR1 is SGHTA and CDR2 is FQGNSA. Here the CDR3 reads CASAQAGDSPGYTF. In DNA, the CDR3 is TGTGCCAGCGCCCAAGCGGGGGATTCCCCTGGCTACACCTTC. Complete variable domain (other parts from reference TRBV7-2 and TRBJ1-2): GAGVSQSPSNKVTEKGKDVELRCDPISGHTALYWYRQSLGQGLEFLIYFQGNSAPDKSGLPSDRFSAERTGGSVSTLTIQRTQQEDSAVYLCASAQAGDSPGYTFGSGTRLTVV.

The CDR3 region is CASSGEGGHQPQHF. The CDR3 coding sequence is TGTGCCAGCAGTGGCGAAGGAGGGCATCAGCCCCAGCATTTT. The V and J genes are TRBV2 and TRBJ1-5, with D uncertain. The V gene's germline CDR1 is SNHLY and CDR2 FYNNEI. The V end was cut by 4 bases, the J end by 5 bases, with 12 bases between. The CDR3 consists of 14 residues.

CDR3 coding DNA: TGTGCCAGCAGTCGACACCACGGACCGGGCACCTACGAGCAGTACTTC. Translated: CASSRHHGPGTYEQYF. The chain links TRBV6-6 to TRBJ2-7; no firm D call. The CDR3 covers 16 residues. V was shortened by 5 bases and J by 2 bases, with 19 bases between the two germline ends. The V gene's germline CDR1 is MNHNY and CDR2 SVGAGI (reference sequence).